This entry is about one TCR beta chain. This record comes from a study of shared clonotypes between healthy human individuals. The donor population consisted of healthy HIV-negative adults with no recent acute infections or vaccinations. CCR7-negative CD45RA+ TemRA cells were pooled with CD45RO+ cells for CD8 memory. Deep-level settings were used for running the assay. Method: immunoSEQ multiplex PCR; TCRdb's copy keeps in-frame clones and lacks some. The sample has roughly 660,000 clones, roughly 91% seen once. The germline V gene encodes CDR1 SEHNR and CDR2 FQNEAQ (reference sequence). The length of the CDR3 is 13 residues. Trimming took off 2 bases at V and 10 bases at J, with 11 bases between the two ends.

The source of this sequence is a man younger than 35 in good health. Some clones in this sample may be carry-over from other donors' samples. Sample: memory CD8+ T cells from PBMCs. Subset indicated: CD45RO+ cells pooled with CCR7-negative TemRA cells. V and J are TRBV7-9 and TRBJ1-4, with D possibly matching TRBD1 (5 bases). Written as DNA, the CDR3 is TGTGCCAGCAGCTTATATTTGACAGCAAAACTGTTTTTT. Amino acid sequence: CASSLYLTAKLFF.